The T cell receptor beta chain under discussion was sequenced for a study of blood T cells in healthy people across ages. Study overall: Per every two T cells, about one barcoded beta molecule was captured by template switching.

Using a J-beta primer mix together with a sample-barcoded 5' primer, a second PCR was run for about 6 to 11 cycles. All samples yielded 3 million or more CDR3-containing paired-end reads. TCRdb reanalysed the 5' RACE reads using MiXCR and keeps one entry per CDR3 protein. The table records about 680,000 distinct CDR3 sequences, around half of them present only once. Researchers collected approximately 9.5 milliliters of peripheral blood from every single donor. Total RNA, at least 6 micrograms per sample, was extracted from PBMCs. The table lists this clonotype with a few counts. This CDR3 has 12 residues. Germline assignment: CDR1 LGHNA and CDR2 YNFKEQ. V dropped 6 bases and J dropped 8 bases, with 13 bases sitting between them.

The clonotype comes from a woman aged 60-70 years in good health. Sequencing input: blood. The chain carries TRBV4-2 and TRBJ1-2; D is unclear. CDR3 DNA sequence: TGTGCCAGCAGTTCCGAGGGAGGCGGCTACACCTTC. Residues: CASSSEGGGYTF.